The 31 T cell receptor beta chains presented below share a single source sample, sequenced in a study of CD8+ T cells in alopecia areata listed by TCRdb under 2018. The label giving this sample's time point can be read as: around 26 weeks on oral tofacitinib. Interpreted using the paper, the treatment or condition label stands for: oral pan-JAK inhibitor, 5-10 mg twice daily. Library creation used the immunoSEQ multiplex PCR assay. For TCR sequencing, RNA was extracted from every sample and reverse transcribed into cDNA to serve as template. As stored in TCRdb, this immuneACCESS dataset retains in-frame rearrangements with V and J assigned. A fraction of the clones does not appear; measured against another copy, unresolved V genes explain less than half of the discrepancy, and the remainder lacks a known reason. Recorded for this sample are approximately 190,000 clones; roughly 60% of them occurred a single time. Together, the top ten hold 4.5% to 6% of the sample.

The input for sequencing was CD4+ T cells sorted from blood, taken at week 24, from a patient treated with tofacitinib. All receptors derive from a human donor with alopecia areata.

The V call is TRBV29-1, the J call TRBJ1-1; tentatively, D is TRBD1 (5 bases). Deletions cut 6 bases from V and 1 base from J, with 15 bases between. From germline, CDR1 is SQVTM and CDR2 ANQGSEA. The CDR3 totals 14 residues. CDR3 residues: CSVGGGRANTEAFF. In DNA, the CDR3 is TGCAGCGTGGGGGGTGGCAGGGCGAACACTGAAGCTTTCTTT. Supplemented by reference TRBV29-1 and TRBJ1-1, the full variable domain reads SAVISQKPSRDICQRGTSLTIQCQVDSQVTMMFWYRQQPGQSLTLIATANQGSEATYESGFVIDKFPISRPNLTFSTLTVSNMSPEDSSIYLCSVGGGRANTEAFFGQGTRLTVV.

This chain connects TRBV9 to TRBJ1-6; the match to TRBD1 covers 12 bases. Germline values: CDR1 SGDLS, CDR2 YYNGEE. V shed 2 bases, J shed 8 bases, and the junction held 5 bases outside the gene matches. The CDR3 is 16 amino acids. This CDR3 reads CASSVTGTGGDSPLHF. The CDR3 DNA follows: TGTGCCAGCAGCGTCACCGGGACAGGGGGCGATTCACCCCTCCACTTT.

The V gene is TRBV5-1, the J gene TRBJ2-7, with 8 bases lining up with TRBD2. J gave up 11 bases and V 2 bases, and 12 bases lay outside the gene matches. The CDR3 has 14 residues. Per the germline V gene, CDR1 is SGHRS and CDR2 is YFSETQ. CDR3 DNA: TGCGCCAGCAGCTTCCCAGGGTCAAACGGGAGGGAGTACTTC. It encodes CASSFPGSNGREYF.

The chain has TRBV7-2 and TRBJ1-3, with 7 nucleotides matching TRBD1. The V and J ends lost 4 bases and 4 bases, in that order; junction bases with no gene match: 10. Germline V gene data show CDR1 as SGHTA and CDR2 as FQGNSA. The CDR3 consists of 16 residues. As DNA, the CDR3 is TGTGCCAGCAGCTCAGGGACAGCACTCACGGGAAACACCATATATTTT. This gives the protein CASSSGTALTGNTIYF.

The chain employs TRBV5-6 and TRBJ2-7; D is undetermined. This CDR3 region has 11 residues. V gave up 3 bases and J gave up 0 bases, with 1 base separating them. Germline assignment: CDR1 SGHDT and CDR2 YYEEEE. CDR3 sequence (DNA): TGTGCCAGCAGCTACTCCTACGAGCAGTACTTC. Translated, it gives CASSYSYEQYF.

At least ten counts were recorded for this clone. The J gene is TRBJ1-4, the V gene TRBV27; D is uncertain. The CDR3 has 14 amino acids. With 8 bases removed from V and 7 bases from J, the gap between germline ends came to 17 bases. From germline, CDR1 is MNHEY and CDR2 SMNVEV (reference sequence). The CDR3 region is CASRRLQTSEKLFF. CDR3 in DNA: TGTGCCAGCCGTAGGCTACAAACAAGTGAAAAACTGTTTTTT.

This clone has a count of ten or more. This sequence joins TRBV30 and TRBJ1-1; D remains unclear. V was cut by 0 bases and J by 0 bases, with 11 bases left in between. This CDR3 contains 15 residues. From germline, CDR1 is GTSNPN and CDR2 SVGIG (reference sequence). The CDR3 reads CAWSVGPHMNTEAFF. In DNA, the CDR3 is TGTGCCTGGAGTGTAGGACCTCATATGAACACTGAAGCTTTCTTT.

CDR3 in DNA: TGTGCCTGGACCCCGGGACAGGGTTTTCACGAGCAGTACTTC. The encoded protein is CAWTPGQGFHEQYF. This chain connects TRBV30 to TRBJ2-7; 9 bases fit TRBD1. The CDR3 length is 14 residues. CDR1 and CDR2 (germline): GTSNPN, SVGIG (reference sequence). V shed 4 bases and J 5 bases; nucleotides not matched to a gene: 9.

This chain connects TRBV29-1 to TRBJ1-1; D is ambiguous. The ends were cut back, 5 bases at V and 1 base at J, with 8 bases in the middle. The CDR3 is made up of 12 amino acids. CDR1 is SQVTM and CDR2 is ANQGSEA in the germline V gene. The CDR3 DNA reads TGCAGCGTTCTGTTGAGGAACACTGAAGCTTTCTTT. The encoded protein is CSVLLRNTEAFF.

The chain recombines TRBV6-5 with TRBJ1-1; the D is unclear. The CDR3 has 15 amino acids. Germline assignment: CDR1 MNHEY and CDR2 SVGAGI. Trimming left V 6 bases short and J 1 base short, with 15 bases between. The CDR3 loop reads CASRKRRQQNTEAFF. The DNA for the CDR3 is TGTGCCAGCAGGAAACGACGGCAACAGAACACTGAAGCTTTCTTT.

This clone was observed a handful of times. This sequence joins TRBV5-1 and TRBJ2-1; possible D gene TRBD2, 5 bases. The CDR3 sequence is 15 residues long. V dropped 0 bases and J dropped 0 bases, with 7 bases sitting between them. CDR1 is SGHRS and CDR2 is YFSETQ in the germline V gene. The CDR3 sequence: CASSLGGSSYNEQFF. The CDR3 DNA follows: TGCGCCAGCAGCTTGGGAGGGAGCTCCTACAATGAGCAGTTCTTC.

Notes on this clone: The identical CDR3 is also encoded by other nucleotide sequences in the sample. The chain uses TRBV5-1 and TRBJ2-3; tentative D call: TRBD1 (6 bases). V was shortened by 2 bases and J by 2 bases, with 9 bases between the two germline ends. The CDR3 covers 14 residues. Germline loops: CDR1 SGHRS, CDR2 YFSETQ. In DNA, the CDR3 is TGCGCCAGCAGCTTACAGGGTTCCACAGATACGCAGTATTTT. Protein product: CASSLQGSTDTQYF. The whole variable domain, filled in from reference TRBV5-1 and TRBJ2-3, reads KAGVTQTPRYLIKTRGQQVTLSCSPISGHRSVSWYQQTPGQGLQFLFEYFSETQRNKGNFPGRFSGRQFSNSRSEMNVSTLELGDSALYLCASSLQGSTDTQYFGPGTRLTVL.

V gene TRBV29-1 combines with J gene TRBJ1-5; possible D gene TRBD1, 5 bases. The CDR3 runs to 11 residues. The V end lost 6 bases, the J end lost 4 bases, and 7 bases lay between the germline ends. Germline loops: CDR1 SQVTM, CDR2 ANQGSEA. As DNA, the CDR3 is TGCAGCGTGGGGGATAATCAGCCCCAGCATTTT. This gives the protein CSVGDNQPQHF.

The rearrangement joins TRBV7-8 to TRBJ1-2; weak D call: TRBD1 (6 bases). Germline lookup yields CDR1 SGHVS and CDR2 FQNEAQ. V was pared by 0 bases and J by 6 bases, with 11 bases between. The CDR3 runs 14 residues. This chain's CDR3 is CASSLARGSHGYTF. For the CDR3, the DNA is TGTGCCAGCAGCTTAGCGAGGGGGAGCCATGGCTACACCTTC.

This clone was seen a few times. CDR3 bases: TGTGCCAGTACTACAGGGAGAGGAGAGACCCAGTACTTC. As protein: CASTTGRGETQYF. The chain joins TRBV19 to TRBJ2-5; possibly TRBD1 for D (6 bases). Germline CDR1 and CDR2: LNHDA and SQIVND (reference sequence). CDR3 length: 13 amino acids. Trimming cost V 7 bases and J 4 bases, with 13 bases left between them.

CDR3 sequence reads: CASSFGAGFGYTF. CDR3 coding DNA: TGTGCCAGCAGTTTCGGAGCAGGGTTTGGCTACACCTTC. The chain carries TRBV27 and TRBJ1-2; D perhaps matches TRBD1 (5 bases). Germline V gene data show CDR1 as MNHEY and CDR2 as SMNVEV (reference sequence). The CDR3 has 13 residues. V gave up 3 bases and J gave up 7 bases, with 12 bases separating them.

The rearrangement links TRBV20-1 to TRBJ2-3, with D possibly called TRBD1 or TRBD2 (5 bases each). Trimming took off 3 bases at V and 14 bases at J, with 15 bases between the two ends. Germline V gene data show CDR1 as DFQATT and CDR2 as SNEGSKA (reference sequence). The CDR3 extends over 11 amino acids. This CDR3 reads CSASGDQRSYF. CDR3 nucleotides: TGCAGTGCTAGTGGGGACCAAAGGTCGTATTTT.

The CDR3 bases are TGTGCCAGCAGATGGACAGCAGGCAGGGGGACCGGGGAGCTGTTTTTT. As protein: CASRWTAGRGTGELFF. This sequence joins TRBV6-6 and TRBJ2-2; 7 bases map to TRBD1. The CDR3 contains 16 residues. CDR1 is MNHNY and CDR2 is SVGAGI in the germline V gene (reference sequence). The ends lost 6 bases at V and 5 bases at J; junction bases unmatched: 12.

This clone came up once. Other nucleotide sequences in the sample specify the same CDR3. The CDR3 is CASSYSLSGANVLTF. Here the CDR3 DNA reads TGTGCCAGCAGTTACTCTCTCTCTGGGGCCAACGTCCTGACTTTC. V is TRBV6-5 and J is TRBJ2-6; D remains unclear. The germline V and J ends were trimmed by 0 bases and 0 bases, with 3 bases remaining between them. The CDR3 length is 15 residues. Germline-derived CDR1 and CDR2 are MNHEY and SVGAGI.

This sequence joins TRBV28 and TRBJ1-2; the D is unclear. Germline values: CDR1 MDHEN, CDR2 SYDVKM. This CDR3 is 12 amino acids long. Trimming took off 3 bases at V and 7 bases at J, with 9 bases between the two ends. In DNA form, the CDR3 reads TGTGCCAGCAGTTTGGCAGCTCTTGGCTACACCTTC. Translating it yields CASSLAALGYTF.

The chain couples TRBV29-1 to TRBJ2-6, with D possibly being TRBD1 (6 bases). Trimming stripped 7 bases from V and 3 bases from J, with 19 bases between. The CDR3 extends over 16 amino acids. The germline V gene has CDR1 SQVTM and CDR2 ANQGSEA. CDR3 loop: CSAQGNPGFGANVLTF. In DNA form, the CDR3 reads TGCAGCGCACAGGGAAATCCGGGGTTTGGGGCCAACGTCCTGACTTTC. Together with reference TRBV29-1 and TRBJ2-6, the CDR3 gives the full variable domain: SAVISQKPSRDICQRGTSLTIQCQVDSQVTMMFWYRQQPGQSLTLIATANQGSEATYESGFVIDKFPISRPNLTFSTLTVSNMSPEDSSIYLCSAQGNPGFGANVLTFGAGSRLTVL.

DNA of the CDR3: TGTGCCAGCAGCTTGGAGCAGGGTCGTGGCTACACCTTC. It is translated as CASSLEQGRGYTF. This chain links TRBV5-4 with TRBJ1-2; D is possibly TRBD1 (5 bases). CDR3 length: 13 amino acids. The ends were cut back, 0 bases at V and 7 bases at J, with 10 bases in the middle. Germline CDR1 and CDR2: SGHNT and YYREEE (reference sequence).

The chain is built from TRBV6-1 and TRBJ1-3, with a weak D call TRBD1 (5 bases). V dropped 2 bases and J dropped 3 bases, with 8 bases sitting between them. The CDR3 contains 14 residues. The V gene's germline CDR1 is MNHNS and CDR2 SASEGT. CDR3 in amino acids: CASSESGFGNTIYF. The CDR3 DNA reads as TGTGCCAGCAGTGAATCAGGGTTTGGAAACACCATATATTTT.

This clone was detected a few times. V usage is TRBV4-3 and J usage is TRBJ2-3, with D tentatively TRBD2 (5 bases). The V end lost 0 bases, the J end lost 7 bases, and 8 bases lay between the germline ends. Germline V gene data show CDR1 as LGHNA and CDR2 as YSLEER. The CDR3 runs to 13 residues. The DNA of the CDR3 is TGCGCCAGCAGCCAAGAGCCTAGCAATACGCAGTATTTT. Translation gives CASSQEPSNTQYF.

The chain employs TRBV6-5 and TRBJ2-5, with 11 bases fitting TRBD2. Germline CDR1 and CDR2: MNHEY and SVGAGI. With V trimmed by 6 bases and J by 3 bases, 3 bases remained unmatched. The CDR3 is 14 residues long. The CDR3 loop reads CASSPGLAEETQYF. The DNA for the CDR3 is TGTGCCAGCAGCCCGGGACTAGCGGAAGAGACCCAGTACTTC.

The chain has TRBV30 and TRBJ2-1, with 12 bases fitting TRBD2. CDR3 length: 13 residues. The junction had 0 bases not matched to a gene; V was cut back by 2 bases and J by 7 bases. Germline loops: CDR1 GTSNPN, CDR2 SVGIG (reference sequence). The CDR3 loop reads CAWSTSGRNEQFF. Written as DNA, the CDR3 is TGTGCCTGGAGTACTAGCGGGAGGAATGAGCAGTTCTTC.

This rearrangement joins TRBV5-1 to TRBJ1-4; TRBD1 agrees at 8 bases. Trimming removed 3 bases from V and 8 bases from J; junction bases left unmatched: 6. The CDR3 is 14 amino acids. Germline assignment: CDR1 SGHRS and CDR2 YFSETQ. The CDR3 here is CASSSGQDGEKLFF. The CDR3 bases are TGCGCCAGCAGCTCGGGACAGGATGGGGAAAAACTGTTTTTT. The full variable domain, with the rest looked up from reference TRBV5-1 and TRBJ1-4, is KAGVTQTPRYLIKTRGQQVTLSCSPISGHRSVSWYQQTPGQGLQFLFEYFSETQRNKGNFPGRFSGRQFSNSRSEMNVSTLELGDSALYLCASSSGQDGEKLFFGSGTQLSVL.

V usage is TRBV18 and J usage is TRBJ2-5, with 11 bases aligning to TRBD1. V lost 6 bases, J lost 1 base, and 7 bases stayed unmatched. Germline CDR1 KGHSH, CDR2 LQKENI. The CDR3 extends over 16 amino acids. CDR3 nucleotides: TGTGCCAGCTCGCCCGGACAGGGGGCGTCCCAAGAGACCCAGTACTTC. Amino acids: CASSPGQGASQETQYF. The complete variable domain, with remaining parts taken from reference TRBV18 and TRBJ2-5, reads NAGVMQNPRHLVRRRGQEARLRCSPMKGHSHVYWYRQLPEEGLKFMVYLQKENIIDESGMPKERFSAEFPKEGPSILRIQQVVRGDSAAYFCASSPGQGASQETQYFGPGTRLLVL.

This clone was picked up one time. As DNA, the CDR3 is TGTGCCAGCAGTTACTCGTCCGGCGTGACCCAGTACTTC. As protein: CASSYSSGVTQYF. The chain carries TRBV6-5 and TRBJ2-5, with D uncertain. The germline V and J ends were trimmed by 0 bases and 7 bases, with 9 bases remaining between them. Germline loops: CDR1 MNHEY, CDR2 SVGAGI. This CDR3 comprises 13 residues.

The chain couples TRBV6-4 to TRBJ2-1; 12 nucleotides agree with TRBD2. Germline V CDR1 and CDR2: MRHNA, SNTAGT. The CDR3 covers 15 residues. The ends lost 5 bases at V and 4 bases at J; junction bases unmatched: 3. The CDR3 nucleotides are TGTGCCAGCAGTTCTAGCGGGAGGGCTTACAATGAGCAGTTCTTC. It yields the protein CASSSSGRAYNEQFF.

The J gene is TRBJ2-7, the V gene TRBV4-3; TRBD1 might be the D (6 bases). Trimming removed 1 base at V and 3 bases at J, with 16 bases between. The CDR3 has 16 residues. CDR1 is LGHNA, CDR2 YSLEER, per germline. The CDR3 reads CASSQGTGTRGYEQYF. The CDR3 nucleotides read TGCGCCAGCAGCCAAGGAACCGGGACAAGGGGCTACGAGCAGTACTTC.